This passage covers 8 T cell receptor beta chains from one sample sequenced in a study of shared clonotypes between healthy human individuals. Method: immunoSEQ multiplex PCR; TCRdb's copy keeps in-frame clones and lacks some. The sample comprises about half a million clones, 65% to 80% of which are singletons, and about an eighth rests with the top ten. Source material: PBMCs. The source is a woman aged 40 to 49 in good health. Some clones in this sample may be carry-over from other donors' samples.

Of note for this clone: Other DNA variants within this sample encode the same CDR3. This chain joins TRBV27 and TRBJ2-7; 8 nucleotides line up with TRBD2. This CDR3 region has 13 residues. Trimming took 3 bases from V and 2 from J; bases not matched to a gene: 0. Germline CDR1 reads MNHEY; CDR2 reads SMNVEV (reference sequence). The CDR3 DNA sequence: TGTGCCAGCAGTTTGGGACTAGCCTACGAGCAGTACTTC. Translation: CASSLGLAYEQYF.

This sequence joins TRBV4-1 and TRBJ2-7, with D possibly matching TRBD1 (5 bases). Per the germline V gene, CDR1 is MGHRA and CDR2 is YSYEKL. V lost 4 bases and J 0 bases, leaving 19 bases between the germline ends. The CDR3 sequence is 17 residues long. The DNA of the CDR3 is TGCGCCAGCAGCCGAGACGGACAAACGCCTGGCTCCTACGAGCAGTACTTC. Its translation: CASSRDGQTPGSYEQYF.

The chain joins TRBV6-1 to TRBJ2-5, with TRBD1 identical over 7 bases. V was pared by 5 bases and J by 5 bases, with 11 bases of the junction left unmatched. In germline, CDR1 is MNHNS, CDR2 SASEGT. This CDR3 is 15 amino acids long. The DNA for the CDR3 is TGTGCCAGCAGTCTCTTCGAAGGCAGGGGGGAGACCCAGTACTTC. It specifies CASSLFEGRGETQYF.

V is TRBV7-9 and J is TRBJ2-1, with D possibly being TRBD1 (6 bases). The germline gives CDR1 SEHNR, CDR2 FQNEAQ (reference sequence). CDR3 length equals 15 residues. Trimming pared 5 bases from V and 2 bases from J, leaving 13 bases between. DNA of the CDR3: TGTGCCAGCAGCCGACCTGAGGGGGCCTACAATGAGCAGTTCTTC. This codes for CASSRPEGAYNEQFF.

This rearrangement joins TRBV27 to TRBJ2-1; D might be TRBD1 or TRBD2, each matching 5 bases. Germline-derived CDR1 and CDR2 are MNHEY and SMNVEV (reference sequence). The CDR3 totals 15 residues. The ends were cut back, 8 bases at V and 2 bases at J, with 16 bases in the middle. CDR3 loop: CASGAGTRPYNEQFF. In DNA, the CDR3 is TGTGCCAGCGGAGCCGGGACCAGACCCTACAATGAGCAGTTCTTC.

The rearrangement links TRBV30 to TRBJ2-3; D is unclear. CDR1 is GTSNPN and CDR2 is SVGIG in the germline V gene (reference sequence). The CDR3 has 15 amino acids. Trimming shortened V by 0 bases and J by 3 bases, and 13 bases separated the two germline ends. CDR3: CAWSVSDPWTDTQYF. The CDR3 coding sequence is TGTGCCTGGAGTGTCAGCGATCCGTGGACAGATACGCAGTATTTT.

This chain links TRBV7-9 with TRBJ1-2; no reliable D call. Trimming left V 6 bases short and J 2 bases short, with 16 bases between. Germline CDR1 is SEHNR and CDR2 is FQNEAQ (reference sequence). The CDR3 extends over 15 amino acids. CDR3: CASSFPHRRNYGYTF. The CDR3, as DNA: TGTGCCAGCAGTTTCCCCCATAGAAGGAACTATGGCTACACCTTC.

The rearrangement joins TRBV11-2 to TRBJ2-7; the D is unclear. This CDR3 spans 15 amino acids. In germline, CDR1 is SGHAT, CDR2 FQNNGV. Trimming pared 1 base from V and 7 bases from J, leaving 17 bases between. CDR3 amino acids: CASSLGRALGWEQYF. CDR3 nucleotide sequence: TGTGCCAGCAGCTTAGGCAGAGCCCTGGGGTGGGAGCAGTACTTC.